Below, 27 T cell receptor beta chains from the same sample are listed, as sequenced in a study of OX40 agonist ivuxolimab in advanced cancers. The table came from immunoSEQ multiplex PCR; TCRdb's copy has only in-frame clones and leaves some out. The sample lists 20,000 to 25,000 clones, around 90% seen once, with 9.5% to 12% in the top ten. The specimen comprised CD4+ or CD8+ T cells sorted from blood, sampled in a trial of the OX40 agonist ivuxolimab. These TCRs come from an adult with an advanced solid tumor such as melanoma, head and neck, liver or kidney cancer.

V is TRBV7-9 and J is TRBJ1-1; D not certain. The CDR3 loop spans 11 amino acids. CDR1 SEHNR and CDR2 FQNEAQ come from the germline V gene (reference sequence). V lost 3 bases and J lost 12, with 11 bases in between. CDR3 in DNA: TGTGCCAGCAGCTTCGGTGGGAGGCCTTTCTTT. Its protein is CASSFGGRPFF.

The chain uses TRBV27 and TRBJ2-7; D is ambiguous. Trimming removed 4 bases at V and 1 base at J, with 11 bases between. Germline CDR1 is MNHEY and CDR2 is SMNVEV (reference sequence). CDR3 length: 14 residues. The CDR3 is CASSYGRRSYEQYF. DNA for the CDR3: TGTGCCAGCAGTTACGGGCGAAGGTCCTACGAGCAGTACTTC.

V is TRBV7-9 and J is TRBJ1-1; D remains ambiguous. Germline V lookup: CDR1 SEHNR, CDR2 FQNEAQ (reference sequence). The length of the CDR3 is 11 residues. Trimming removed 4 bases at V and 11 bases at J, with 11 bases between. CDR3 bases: TGTGCCAGCAGCTCCCGACCCGGGGCTTTCTTT. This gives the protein CASSSRPGAFF.

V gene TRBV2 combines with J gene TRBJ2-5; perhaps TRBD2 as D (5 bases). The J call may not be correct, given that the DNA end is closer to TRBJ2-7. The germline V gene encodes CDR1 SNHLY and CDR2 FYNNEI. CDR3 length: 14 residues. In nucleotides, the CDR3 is TGTGCCAGCAGTGAGGCCGAGGGCTCCTACGAGCAGTACTTC. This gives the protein CASSEAEGSYEQYF.

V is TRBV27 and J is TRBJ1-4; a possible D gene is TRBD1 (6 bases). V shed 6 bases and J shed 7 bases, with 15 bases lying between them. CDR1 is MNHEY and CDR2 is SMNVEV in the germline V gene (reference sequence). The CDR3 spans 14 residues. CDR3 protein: CASSPGQGFEKLFF. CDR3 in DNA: TGTGCCAGCAGCCCGGGGCAGGGGTTTGAAAAACTGTTTTTT.

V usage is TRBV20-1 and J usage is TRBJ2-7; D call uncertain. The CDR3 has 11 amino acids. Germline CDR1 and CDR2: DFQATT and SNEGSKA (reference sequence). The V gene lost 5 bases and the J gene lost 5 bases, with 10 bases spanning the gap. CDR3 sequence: CSAERWNEQYF. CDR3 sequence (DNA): TGCAGTGCTGAACGGTGGAACGAGCAGTACTTC.

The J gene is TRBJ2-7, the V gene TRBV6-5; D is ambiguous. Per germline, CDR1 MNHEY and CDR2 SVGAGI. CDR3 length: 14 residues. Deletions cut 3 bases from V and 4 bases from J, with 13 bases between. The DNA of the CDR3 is TGTGCCAGCAGTTATACCGGAGATTCATACGAGCAGTACTTC. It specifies CASSYTGDSYEQYF.

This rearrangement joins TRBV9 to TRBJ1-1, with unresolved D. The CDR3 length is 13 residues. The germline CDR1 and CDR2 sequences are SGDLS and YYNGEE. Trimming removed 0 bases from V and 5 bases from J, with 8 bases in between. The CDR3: CASSVAGTTEAFF. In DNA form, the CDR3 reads TGTGCCAGCAGCGTAGCTGGCACGACTGAAGCTTTCTTT.

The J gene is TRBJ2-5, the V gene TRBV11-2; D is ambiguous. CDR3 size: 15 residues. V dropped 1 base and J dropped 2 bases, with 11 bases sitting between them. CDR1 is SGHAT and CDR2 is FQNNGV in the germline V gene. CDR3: CASSLGSVGQETQYF. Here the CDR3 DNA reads TGTGCCAGCAGCTTAGGGTCAGTGGGGCAAGAGACCCAGTACTTC.

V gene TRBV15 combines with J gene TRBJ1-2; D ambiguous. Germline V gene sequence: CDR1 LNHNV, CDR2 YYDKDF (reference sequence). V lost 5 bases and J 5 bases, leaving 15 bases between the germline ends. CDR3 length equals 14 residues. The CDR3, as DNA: TGTGCCACCAGCCCGACGGGCCTGCGGTATGGCTACACCTTC. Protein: CATSPTGLRYGYTF.

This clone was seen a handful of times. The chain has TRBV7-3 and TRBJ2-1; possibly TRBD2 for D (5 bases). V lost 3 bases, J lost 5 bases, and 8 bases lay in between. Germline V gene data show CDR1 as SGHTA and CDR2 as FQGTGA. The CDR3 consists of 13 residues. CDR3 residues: CASSFGLHNEQFF. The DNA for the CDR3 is TGTGCCAGCAGCTTCGGACTTCACAATGAGCAGTTCTTC.

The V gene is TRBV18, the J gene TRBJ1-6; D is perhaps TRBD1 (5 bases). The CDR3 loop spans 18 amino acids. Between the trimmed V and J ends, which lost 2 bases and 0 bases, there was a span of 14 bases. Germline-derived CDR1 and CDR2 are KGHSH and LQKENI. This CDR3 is CASSPNEGSSSYNSPLHF. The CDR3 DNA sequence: TGTGCCAGCTCACCAAACGAGGGGTCAAGCTCCTATAATTCACCCCTCCACTTT.

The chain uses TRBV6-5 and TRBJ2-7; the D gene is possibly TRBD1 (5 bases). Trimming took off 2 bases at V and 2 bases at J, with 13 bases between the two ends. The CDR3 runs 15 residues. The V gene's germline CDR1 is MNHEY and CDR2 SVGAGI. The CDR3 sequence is CASSYPPAGTYEQYF. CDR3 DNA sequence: TGTGCCAGCAGTTACCCCCCCGCAGGGACCTACGAGCAGTACTTC.

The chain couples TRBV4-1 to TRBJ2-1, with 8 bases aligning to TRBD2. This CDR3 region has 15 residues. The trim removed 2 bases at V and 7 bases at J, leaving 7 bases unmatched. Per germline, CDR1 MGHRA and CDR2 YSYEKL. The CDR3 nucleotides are TGCGCCAGCAGCCAACGGCTAGCGGGTGGGAATGAGCAGTTCTTC. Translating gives CASSQRLAGGNEQFF.

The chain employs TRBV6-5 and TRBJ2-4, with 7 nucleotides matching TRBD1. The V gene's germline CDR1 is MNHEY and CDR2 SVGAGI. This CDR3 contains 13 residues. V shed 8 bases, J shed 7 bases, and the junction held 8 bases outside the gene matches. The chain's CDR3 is CASLLTGVNIQYF. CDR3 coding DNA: TGTGCCAGCCTCCTCACAGGGGTGAACATTCAGTACTTC.

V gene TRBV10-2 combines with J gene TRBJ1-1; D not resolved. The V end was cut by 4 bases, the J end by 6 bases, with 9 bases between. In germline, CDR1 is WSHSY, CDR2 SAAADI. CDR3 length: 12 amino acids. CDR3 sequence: CASSGSLAEAFF. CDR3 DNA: TGCGCCAGCAGTGGGAGCCTCGCTGAAGCTTTCTTT.

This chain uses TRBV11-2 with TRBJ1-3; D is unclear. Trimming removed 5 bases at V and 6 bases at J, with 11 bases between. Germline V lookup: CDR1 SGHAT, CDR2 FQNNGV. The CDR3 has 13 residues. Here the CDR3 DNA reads TGTGCCAGCAGCAAAGGGTATGAAAACACCATATATTTT. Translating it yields CASSKGYENTIYF.

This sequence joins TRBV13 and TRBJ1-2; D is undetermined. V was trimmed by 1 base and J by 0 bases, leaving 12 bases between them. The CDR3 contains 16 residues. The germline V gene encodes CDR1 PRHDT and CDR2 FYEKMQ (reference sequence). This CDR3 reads CASSLAVSASNYGYTF. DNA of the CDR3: TGTGCCAGCAGCTTAGCGGTGTCGGCTTCTAACTATGGCTACACCTTC.

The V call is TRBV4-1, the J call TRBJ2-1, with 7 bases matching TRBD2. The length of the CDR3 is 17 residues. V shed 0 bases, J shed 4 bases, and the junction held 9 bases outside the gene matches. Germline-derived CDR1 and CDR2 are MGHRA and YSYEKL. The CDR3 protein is CASSQDSLAEPYNEQFF. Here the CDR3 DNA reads TGCGCCAGCAGCCAAGACTCTCTAGCGGAACCATACAATGAGCAGTTCTTC.

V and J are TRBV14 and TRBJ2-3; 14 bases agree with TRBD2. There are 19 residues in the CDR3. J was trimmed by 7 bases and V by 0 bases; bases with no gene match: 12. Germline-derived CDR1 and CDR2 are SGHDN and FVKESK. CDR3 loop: CASSQDVRTSGGLANTQYF. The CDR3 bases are TGTGCCAGCAGCCAAGATGTCAGGACTAGCGGGGGGCTAGCAAATACGCAGTATTTT.

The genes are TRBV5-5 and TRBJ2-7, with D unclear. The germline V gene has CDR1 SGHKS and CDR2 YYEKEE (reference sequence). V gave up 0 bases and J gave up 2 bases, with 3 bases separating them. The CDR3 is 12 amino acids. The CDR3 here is CASSLGTYEQYF. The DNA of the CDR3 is TGTGCCAGCAGCTTGGGTACCTACGAGCAGTACTTC.

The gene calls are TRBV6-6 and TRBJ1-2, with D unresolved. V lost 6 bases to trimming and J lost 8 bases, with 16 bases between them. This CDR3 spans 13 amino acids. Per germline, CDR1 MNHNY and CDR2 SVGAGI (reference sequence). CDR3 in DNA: TGTGCCAGCAGCCAGACTCCGACCCGGGGCTACACCTTC. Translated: CASSQTPTRGYTF.

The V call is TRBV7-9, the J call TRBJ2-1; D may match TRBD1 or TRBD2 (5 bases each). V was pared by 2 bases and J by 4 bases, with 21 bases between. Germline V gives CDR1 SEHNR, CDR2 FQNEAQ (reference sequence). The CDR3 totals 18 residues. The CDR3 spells CASSLLPGSGQPYNEQFF. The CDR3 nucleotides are TGTGCCAGCAGCTTATTACCCGGCTCGGGGCAGCCTTACAATGAGCAGTTCTTC.

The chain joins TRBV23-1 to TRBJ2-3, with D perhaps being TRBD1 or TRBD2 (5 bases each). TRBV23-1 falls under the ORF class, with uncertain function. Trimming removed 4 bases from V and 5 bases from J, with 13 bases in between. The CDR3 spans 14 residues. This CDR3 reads CASSRDRQRDTQYF. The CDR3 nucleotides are TGCGCCAGCAGTCGGGACCGCCAAAGAGATACGCAGTATTTT.

The CDR3 DNA reads as TGCGCCAGCAGCCAAGACATTCTACTTTCCGGAAACACCATATATTTT. This translates into CASSQDILLSGNTIYF. V is TRBV4-1 and J is TRBJ1-3; no firm D call. V was trimmed by 0 bases and J by 4 bases, leaving 13 bases between them. The V gene's germline CDR1 is MGHRA and CDR2 YSYEKL. The CDR3 runs 16 residues.

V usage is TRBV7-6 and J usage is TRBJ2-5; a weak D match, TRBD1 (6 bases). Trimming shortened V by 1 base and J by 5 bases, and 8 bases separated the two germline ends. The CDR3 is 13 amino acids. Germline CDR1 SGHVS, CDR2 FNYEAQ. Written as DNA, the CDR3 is TGTGCCAGCAGCTTAGACAGGGTGGAGACCCAGTACTTC. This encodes CASSLDRVETQYF.

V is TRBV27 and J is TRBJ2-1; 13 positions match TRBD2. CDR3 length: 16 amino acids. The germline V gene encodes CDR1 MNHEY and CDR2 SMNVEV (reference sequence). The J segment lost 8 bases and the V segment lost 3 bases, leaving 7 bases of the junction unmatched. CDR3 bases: TGTGCCAGCAGTTTGACTAGCGGGAGGCTTAGGGATGAGCAGTTCTTC. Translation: CASSLTSGRLRDEQFF.